The 18 T cell receptor beta chains in this list originate from one sample, sequenced in a study of blood T cell repertoires in COVID-19. Clones were read by immunoSEQ multiplex PCR, and TCRdb kept only the in-frame ones, dropping some. The profile covers about 190,000 clones, with roughly 91% appearing a single time and 4.4% taken by the ten largest. Sequencing used peripheral blood. These TCRs come from a human donor in a cohort sampled during active COVID-19.

The gene calls are TRBV28 and TRBJ1-1; D is ambiguous. Looked up from germline, CDR1 is MDHEN and CDR2 is SYDVKM. Trimming removed 6 bases at V and 0 bases at J, with 11 bases between. This CDR3 spans 14 amino acids. CDR3 in DNA: TGTGCCAGCAGACTATCCTATATGAACACTGAAGCTTTCTTT. It is translated as CASRLSYMNTEAFF.

This chain uses TRBV5-5 with TRBJ2-3; D is uncertain. The CDR3 length is 15 residues. The V gene lost 0 bases and the J gene lost 2 bases, with 10 bases spanning the gap. Germline CDR1 is SGHKS and CDR2 is YYEKEE (reference sequence). The CDR3 DNA reads TGTGCCAGCAGCTTGGAGATCTATATCACAGATACGCAGTATTTT. Translating it yields CASSLEIYITDTQYF. Variable domain in full (rest from reference TRBV5-5 and TRBJ2-3): DAGVTQSPTHLIKTRGQQVTLRCSPISGHKSVSWYQQVLGQGPQFIFQYYEKEERGRGNFPDRFSARQFPNYSSELNVNALLLGDSALYLCASSLEIYITDTQYFGPGTRLTVL.

V gene TRBV2 combines with J gene TRBJ2-4, with 11 bases aligning to TRBD2. V lost 6 bases to trimming and J lost 1 base; unmatched junction nucleotides: 8. This CDR3 spans 17 amino acids. From germline, CDR1 is SNHLY and CDR2 FYNNEI. The CDR3, as DNA: TGTGCCAGCAGGCCTAGCGGGGGGATGGGGGCCAAAAACATTCAGTACTTC. It encodes CASRPSGGMGAKNIQYF.

The V call is TRBV7-9, the J call TRBJ1-5; D not certain. Germline values: CDR1 SEHNR, CDR2 FQNEAQ (reference sequence). The CDR3 is 15 residues long. With 1 base removed from V and 2 bases from J, the gap between germline ends came to 9 bases. This CDR3 is CASSLGSLGNQPQHF. The CDR3 DNA is TGTGCCAGCAGCTTAGGCAGTCTCGGCAATCAGCCCCAGCATTTT.

This chain joins TRBV27 and TRBJ2-1, with D possibly being TRBD1 (5 bases). The CDR3 contains 14 residues. Germline V gene lookup returns CDR1 MNHEY and CDR2 SMNVEV (reference sequence). The V end lost 3 bases, the J end lost 4 bases, and 10 bases lay between the germline ends. CDR3 DNA sequence: TGTGCCAGCAGTTTGCCGACAGCGTACAATGAGCAGTTCTTC. Amino acids: CASSLPTAYNEQFF.

The chain has TRBV5-5 and TRBJ2-5; maybe TRBD1 (6 bases). The CDR3 is made up of 17 amino acids. Trimming shortened V by 0 bases and J by 1 base, and 16 bases separated the two germline ends. The V gene's germline CDR1 is SGHKS and CDR2 YYEKEE (reference sequence). The CDR3 sequence: CASSLGGSRTAQETQYF. The DNA of the CDR3 is TGTGCCAGCAGCTTGGGCGGCTCGAGGACAGCCCAAGAGACCCAGTACTTC.

This chain uses TRBV11-2 with TRBJ2-7, with D tentatively TRBD2 (6 bases). Trimming stripped 4 bases from V and 0 bases from J, with 22 bases between. This CDR3 is 18 amino acids long. Germline lookup yields CDR1 SGHAT and CDR2 FQNNGV. The CDR3: CASSSLGGRLNPSYEQYF. The CDR3 DNA reads TGTGCCAGCAGCTCCCTCGGTGGGAGGCTTAACCCCTCCTACGAGCAGTACTTC.

This chain uses TRBV7-8 with TRBJ2-1; 7 positions match TRBD2. Trimming removed 5 bases from V and 8 bases from J; junction bases left unmatched: 18. The CDR3 has 17 amino acids. The germline V gene encodes CDR1 SGHVS and CDR2 FQNEAQ. The CDR3 sequence: CASSRLWAGESFDEQFF. The CDR3 nucleotides read TGTGCCAGCAGCCGTCTATGGGCGGGAGAGTCTTTCGATGAGCAGTTCTTC.

The chain recombines TRBV5-1 with TRBJ2-7; TRBD1 matches at 8 bases. V lost 0 bases to trimming and J lost 5 bases; unmatched junction nucleotides: 7. Germline CDR1 is SGHRS and CDR2 is YFSETQ. The CDR3 spans 15 residues. This chain's CDR3 is CASSLVDRAVDEQYF. CDR3 DNA: TGCGCCAGCAGCTTGGTGGACAGGGCGGTTGACGAGCAGTACTTC.

The CDR3 nucleotides read TGTGCCAGCAGCTTGGGGCCAGGTTCCACAGATACGCAGTATTTT. The encoded protein is CASSLGPGSTDTQYF. V and J are TRBV5-6 and TRBJ2-3; D unresolved. V was trimmed by 0 bases and J by 2 bases, leaving 10 bases between them. Germline V CDR1 and CDR2: SGHDT, YYEEEE. This CDR3 region has 15 residues.

The chain is built from TRBV7-2 and TRBJ2-1, with 12 positions matching TRBD2. Germline V gene data show CDR1 as SGHTA and CDR2 as FQGNSA. The CDR3 spans 15 residues. After removal of 4 bases from V and 7 bases from J, the junction contained 5 bases not matched to a gene. The CDR3 DNA is TGTGCCAGCAGCTCTAGCGGGAGGGCCTTTAATGAGCAGTTCTTC. It yields the protein CASSSSGRAFNEQFF.

This clone has a single count. The chain employs TRBV18 and TRBJ2-7; the D gene is possibly TRBD1 (5 bases). V dropped 9 bases and J dropped 6 bases, with 21 bases sitting between them. This CDR3 comprises 14 residues. The V gene's germline CDR1 is KGHSH and CDR2 LQKENI. The CDR3 reads CASALQGQTSEQYF. DNA of the CDR3: TGTGCCAGTGCCCTTCAGGGTCAGACGTCCGAGCAGTACTTC.

The gene calls are TRBV3-1 (or the pseudogene TRBV3-2) and TRBJ2-1, with 11 bases fitting TRBD1. CDR1 and CDR2 from the germline V gene are LGHDT and YNNKEL (reference sequence). The CDR3 has 15 amino acids. Trimming cost V 4 bases and J 9 bases; bases outside gene matches: 8. CDR3 DNA sequence: TGTGCCAGCAGCCCCCGGGACAGGGGGTCTGTTGAGCAGTTCTTC. It is translated as CASSPRDRGSVEQFF.

The chain couples TRBV3-1 (or the pseudogene TRBV3-2) to TRBJ2-1; D may be TRBD2 (6 bases). The V gene lost 0 bases and the J gene lost 5 bases, with 17 bases spanning the gap. Germline lookup yields CDR1 LGHDT and CDR2 YNNKEL (reference sequence). The CDR3 is 17 amino acids. The CDR3 nucleotides are TGTGCCAGCAGCCAAGACAACCGGGGGACTCAGAACAATGAGCAGTTCTTC. Translated: CASSQDNRGTQNNEQFF.

The V call is TRBV5-4, the J call TRBJ2-5, with TRBD1 identical over 10 bases. Trimming removed 4 bases from V and 3 bases from J; junction bases left unmatched: 6. Germline CDR1 is SGHNT and CDR2 is YYREEE (reference sequence). The CDR3 is 15 residues long. The CDR3: CASSPGDRGEETQYF. CDR3 DNA sequence: TGTGCCAGCAGCCCAGGGGACAGGGGAGAAGAGACCCAGTACTTC.

The CDR3 region has the DNA TGTGCCAGCGCGGAGGGGACAGGGCACACTGAAGCTTTCTTT. It translates to CASAEGTGHTEAFF. The chain combines TRBV9 with TRBJ1-1; 9 bases match TRBD1. This CDR3 region has 14 residues. The V segment lost 7 bases and the J segment 3 bases; nucleotides outside the gene matches: 7. CDR1 is SGDLS and CDR2 is YYNGEE in the germline V gene.

Ten or more counts support this clone. The rearrangement links TRBV28 to TRBJ1-2; D unresolved. The V and J ends lost 5 bases and 6 bases respectively, with 25 bases between them. Looked up from germline, CDR1 is MDHEN and CDR2 is SYDVKM. This CDR3 comprises 17 residues. DNA for the CDR3: TGTGCCAGCAGTCCGATGGGCTACCCCGCCCTCTGGGATGGCTACACCTTC. Protein product: CASSPMGYPALWDGYTF.

The chain combines TRBV18 with TRBJ1-4; tentative D call: TRBD1 (5 bases). Per the germline V gene, CDR1 is KGHSH and CDR2 is LQKENI. The CDR3 loop spans 16 amino acids. The germline V and J ends were trimmed by 4 bases and 6 bases, with 18 bases remaining between them. CDR3 DNA: TGTGCCAGCTCACGCCCCGGGGGTCTTGAGGATGAAAAACTGTTTTTT. Translating gives CASSRPGGLEDEKLFF.